Below are 5 T cell receptor beta chains sequenced from a single sample in a study of cytomegalovirus exposure and HLA in healthy donors. The PCR ran on 60 Vbeta and 13 Jbeta primers. Profiling relied on immunoSEQ multiplex PCR, and the TCRdb table lists in-frame clones only, not all of them. This sample carries some 120,000 clones, around 84% of them seen once, and the ten largest clones take approximately 3%. The sequencing sample was made of PBMCs. These receptor sequences come from a woman aged 18-29 years in good health and CMV-seropositive.

The chain joins TRBV5-1 to TRBJ2-1; D possibly corresponds to TRBD1 (6 bases). This CDR3 has 15 amino acids. V was pared by 6 bases and J by 5 bases, with 18 bases between. The germline CDR1 and CDR2 sequences are SGHRS and YFSETQ. The CDR3, as DNA: TGCGCCAGCAACACCCCGGGACAAAGCGACAATGAGCAGTTCTTC. It specifies CASNTPGQSDNEQFF.

The rearrangement uses TRBV10-3 and TRBJ2-7; a weak D match, TRBD2 (5 bases). The CDR3 spans 12 residues. V lost 7 bases, J lost 0 bases, and 7 bases lay in between. CDR1 ENHRY and CDR2 SYGVKD come from the germline V gene. In nucleotides, the CDR3 is TGTGCCATCATGGACTCCTCCTACGAGCAGTACTTC. This encodes CAIMDSSYEQYF.

The CDR3: CASSLGDTQYF. The CDR3, as DNA: TGTGCCAGCAGTCTCGGAGATACGCAGTATTTT. The rearrangement links TRBV6-1 to TRBJ2-3; no firm D call. This CDR3 comprises 11 residues. V shed 5 bases and J shed 5 bases, with 5 bases lying between them. The germline V gene has CDR1 MNHNS and CDR2 SASEGT.

The genes are TRBV5-5 and TRBJ1-1; possibly TRBD1 for D (5 bases). In germline, CDR1 is SGHKS, CDR2 YYEKEE (reference sequence). V was cut by 3 bases and J by 1 base, with 7 bases left in between. The CDR3 extends over 13 amino acids. CDR3 in amino acids: CASSSQGNTEAFF. In DNA, the CDR3 is TGTGCCAGCAGCTCTCAGGGGAACACTGAAGCTTTCTTT.

This chain joins TRBV27 and TRBJ2-2; TRBD1 aligns across 8 bases. This CDR3 is 14 amino acids long. Looked up from germline, CDR1 is MNHEY and CDR2 is SMNVEV (reference sequence). With V trimmed by 5 bases and J by 6 bases, 5 bases remained unmatched. The CDR3 protein is CASSLGQDAGELFF. In nucleotides, the CDR3 is TGTGCCAGCAGTCTGGGACAGGATGCCGGGGAGCTGTTTTTT.